This T cell receptor (beta chain) was documented in a study of PD-L1 blockade in urothelial cancer. Looking at the study overall: T cells were recovered from blood samples at a median of around 150,000.

TCRdb keeps only in-frame clones here, not all; method: immunoSEQ multiplex PCR. The repertoire holds around 66,000 clones, 88% seen once, with over 9% in the top ten. The J segment lost 9 bases and the V segment lost 0 bases, leaving 15 bases of the junction unmatched. The germline CDR1 and CDR2 sequences are SGHRS and YFSETQ. This CDR3 has 17 residues. Described time point: peripheral blood 6 weeks after treatment start. The sequencing used PBMCs, collected around atezolizumab (anti-PD-L1) treatment. The rearrangement uses TRBV5-1 and TRBJ2-1, with 7 bases lining up with TRBD2. This clonotype was obtained from a man between 60 and 75 years old with urothelial cancer. The CDR3 nucleotides read TGCGCCAGCAGCTTGGATGTAGGCGGGAGAGGGCCCAGTGAGCAGTTCTTC. Protein: CASSLDVGGRGPSEQFF.